Listed below are T cell receptor beta chains from one sample, sequenced in a study of cytomegalovirus exposure and HLA in healthy donors. TCRdb keeps only in-frame clones here, not all; method: immunoSEQ multiplex PCR. The table includes under 200,000 clones, 62% detected once. The sample consisted of PBMCs. The receptors originated from a man aged 35 to 55 in good health and CMV-seronegative. The CDR3 runs from the conserved cysteine through the conserved F or W. Fields, in order: J gene, D gene, clone size, V gene, CDR3 protein, CDR3 DNA. D genes are given only for firm matches. A row's size may be missing; if present it is once, few, many or a size class.

>TRBJ2-2|-|-|TRBV7-2
CASSLRGTTGELFF
TGTGCCAGCAGCTTACGGGGAACCACCGGGGAGCTGTTTTTT
>TRBJ2-7|-|-|TRBV28
CASTPERVGSYEQYF
TGTGCCAGCACGCCCGAGCGGGTAGGCTCCTACGAGCAGTACTTC
>TRBJ2-6|TRBD1|-|TRBV6-5
CASSYSTGVGANVLTF
TGTGCCAGCAGTTACTCGACAGGGGTCGGGGCCAACGTCCTGACTTTC
>TRBJ2-1|TRBD2|-|TRBV11-2
CASSWEGSYNEQFF
TGTGCCAGCAGCTGGGAGGGCTCCTACAATGAGCAGTTCTTC
>TRBJ2-2|-|-|TRBV5-8
CASSPRANTGELFF
TGTGCCAGCAGCCCCAGGGCAAACACCGGGGAGCTGTTTTTT
>TRBJ1-3|-|-|TRBV29-1
CSVGADLSGNTIYF
TGCAGCGTTGGGGCAGACCTCTCTGGAAACACCATATATTTT
>TRBJ2-5|-|-|TRBV30
CAWTPGRGVWYQETQYF
TGTGCCTGGACCCCGGGCCGCGGGGTCTGGTACCAAGAGACCCAGTACTTC
>TRBJ2-6|-|-|TRBV19
CASSTRNSLGANVLTF
TGTGCCAGTAGTACTCGTAACTCTTTGGGGGCCAACGTCCTGACTTTC
>TRBJ2-5|-|-|TRBV6-1
CASSEALGVQETQYF
TGTGCCAGCAGTGAAGCCCTAGGGGTACAAGAGACCCAGTACTTC
>TRBJ2-1|TRBD2|-|TRBV7-6
CASRPIAGGSYNEQFF
TGTGCCAGCAGACCAATAGCGGGGGGCTCCTACAATGAGCAGTTCTTC
>TRBJ1-1|-|few|TRBV6-1
CASSDLRVVNTEAFF
TGTGCCAGCAGTGATTTGAGAGTGGTGAACACTGAAGCTTTCTTT
>TRBJ1-3|TRBD1|-|TRBV9
CASSAHGTAGNTIYF
TGTGCCAGCAGCGCCCATGGGACAGCAGGAAACACCATATATTTT
>TRBJ1-4|TRBD1|-|TRBV18
CASSPPGQGTTNEKLFF
TGTGCCAGCTCACCACCGGGACAGGGAACGACTAATGAAAAACTGTTTTTT
>TRBJ2-3|TRBD2|-|TRBV6-6
CASRISGATDTQYF
TGTGCCAGCAGAATTAGCGGGGCCACAGATACGCAGTATTTT
>TRBJ2-5|TRBD1|-|TRBV19
CASSIVGQALETQYF
TGTGCCAGTAGTATAGTGGGACAGGCCCTAGAGACCCAGTACTTC
>TRBJ1-2|-|-|TRBV7-2
CASRPGTNYGYTF
TGTGCCAGCCGTCCAGGAACTAACTATGGCTACACCTTC
>TRBJ2-2|TRBD2|few|TRBV5-5
CASSLGLAGRRNTGELFF
TGTGCCAGCAGCCTGGGGCTAGCGGGTAGACGGAACACCGGGGAGCTGTTTTTT
>TRBJ2-1|-|few|TRBV5-1
CASSPGGHNEQFF
TGCGCCAGCAGCCCCGGGGGGCACAATGAGCAGTTCTTC
>TRBJ2-7|-|-|TRBV30
CAWSGPHEQYF
TGTGCCTGGAGTGGGCCTCACGAGCAGTACTTC
>TRBJ1-2|-|once|TRBV21-1
CASSKIGQGYGYTF
TGTGCCAGCAGCAAAATCGGACAGGGATATGGCTACACCTTC
>TRBJ1-1|-|once|TRBV27
CASSLAEGGTEAFF
TGTGCCAGCAGTTTGGCCGAGGGGGGGACTGAAGCTTTCTTT
>TRBJ2-7|TRBD2|-|TRBV7-9
CASGLIRDSGREYEQYF
TGTGCCAGCGGGCTCATACGCGATAGCGGGAGGGAGTACGAGCAGTACTTC
>TRBJ1-2|-|-|TRBV14
CASSQDLRARGYTF
TGTGCCAGCAGCCAAGATCTCAGGGCTCGGGGCTACACCTTC
>TRBJ2-1|-|-|TRBV28
CASSLGGGPIFGNEQFF
TGTGCCAGCAGTTTAGGGGGGGGGCCAATTTTCGGCAATGAGCAGTTCTTC
>TRBJ1-5|-|-|TRBV6-6
CASRRDAPDQPQHF
TGTGCCAGCAGGCGGGACGCACCAGATCAGCCCCAGCATTTT
>TRBJ2-5|-|once|TRBV10-3
CAIRGGLGSGETQYF
TGTGCCATCAGAGGAGGTTTAGGGTCGGGTGAGACCCAGTACTTC
>TRBJ2-7|TRBD1|few|TRBV7-9
CASSFEGAGYEQYF
TGTGCCAGCAGCTTTGAGGGGGCTGGCTACGAGCAGTACTTC
>TRBJ2-1|TRBD2|-|TRBV27
CASRISLQRGANEQFF
TGTGCCAGCAGAATCTCCCTTCAGCGGGGGGCTAATGAGCAGTTCTTC
>TRBJ2-7|TRBD1|few|TRBV5-4
CASSLGQGATYEQYF
TGTGCCAGCAGCTTGGGACAGGGGGCAACCTACGAGCAGTACTTC
>TRBJ2-3|-|-|TRBV4-3
CASSQAVSGSTDTQYF
TGCGCCAGCAGCCAAGCGGTTAGCGGTAGCACAGATACGCAGTATTTT
>TRBJ1-1|-|-|TRBV4-3
CASSQTGNTEAFF
TGCGCCAGCAGCCAAACAGGGAACACTGAAGCTTTCTTT
>TRBJ2-7|-|once|TRBV5-1
CASSFSDGGFDEQYF
TGCGCCAGCAGCTTCAGTGATGGGGGGTTCGACGAGCAGTACTTC
>TRBJ2-3|-|few|TRBV25-1
CASSDRTGHTDTQYF
TGTGCCAGCAGTGATCGAACAGGGCACACAGATACGCAGTATTTT
>TRBJ2-3|-|-|TRBV12-5
CASGLVIEASATRTFSDTQYF
TGTGCTAGTGGTTTGGTAATTGAGGCTAGCGCGACCAGAACTTTCTCAGATACGCAGTATTTT
>TRBJ2-7|-|-|TRBV19
CASSTRDNYEQYF
TGTGCCAGTAGTACCCGGGACAATTACGAGCAGTACTTC
>TRBJ2-5|-|few|TRBV7-9
CASSLYGTDEETQYF
TGTGCCAGCAGCTTGTACGGGACTGACGAAGAGACCCAGTACTTC
>TRBJ2-7|-|once|TRBV27
CASSFLDTHEQYF
TGTGCCAGCAGTTTCTTAGACACCCACGAGCAGTACTTC
>TRBJ1-2|TRBD1|few|TRBV7-2
CASSYDRGEGYTF
TGTGCCAGCAGTTATGACAGGGGAGAAGGCTACACCTTC
>TRBJ2-7|TRBD1|-|TRBV9
CASSVGWQGATYEQYF
TGTGCCAGCAGCGTAGGATGGCAGGGGGCGACCTACGAGCAGTACTTC
>TRBJ2-6|TRBD1|-|TRBV30
CAWRGQGMFGGANVLTF
TGTGCCTGGAGGGGACAGGGAATGTTTGGTGGGGCCAACGTCCTGACTTTC
>TRBJ1-6|-|-|TRBV28
CASGGRGNSPLHF
TGTGCCAGCGGGGGGCGGGGGAATTCACCCCTCCACTTT
>TRBJ1-2|TRBD1|once|TRBV6-1
CASSERTGDYGYTF
TGTGCCAGCAGTGAACGTACAGGGGACTATGGCTACACCTTC
>TRBJ2-3|TRBD2|-|TRBV9
CASSVTPGLAADTQYF
TGTGCCAGCAGCGTAACCCCGGGACTAGCGGCAGATACGCAGTATTTT
>TRBJ2-6|TRBD1|-|TRBV28
CASTGSSGANVLTF
TGTGCTTCGACAGGGAGCTCTGGGGCCAACGTCCTGACTTTC
>TRBJ2-1|-|-|TRBV27
CASSLSRVLRGGNEQFF
TGTGCCAGCAGTTTGTCCCGAGTCCTTAGAGGGGGTAATGAGCAGTTCTTC
>TRBJ2-3|TRBD1|-|TRBV29-1
CSVASPSRAGGTQYF
TGCAGCGTTGCCTCCCCCAGCCGGGCAGGGGGTACGCAGTATTTT
>TRBJ1-6|TRBD1|-|TRBV5-3
CARSPGDSNSPLHF
TGTGCCAGAAGCCCGGGGGACAGTAATTCACCCCTCCACTTT
>TRBJ1-1|TRBD1|-|TRBV29-1
CSVAKGASTEAFF
TGCAGCGTTGCCAAGGGGGCGAGCACTGAAGCTTTCTTT
>TRBJ1-2|-|few|TRBV9
CASSALTGHYGYTF
TGTGCCAGCAGCGCATTGACAGGCCACTATGGCTACACCTTC
>TRBJ2-5|TRBD2|-|TRBV11-2
CASSLRTSGRPQETQYF
TGTGCCAGCAGCTTAAGAACTAGCGGGAGGCCTCAAGAGACCCAGTACTTC
>TRBJ2-5|TRBD2|-|TRBV27
CASSLRLAGGPGETQYF
TGTGCCAGCAGTTTACGACTAGCGGGAGGGCCGGGGGAGACCCAGTACTTC
>TRBJ2-1|TRBD1|-|TRBV4-1
CASSQIGTANNEQFF
TGCGCCAGCAGCCAAATCGGGACAGCAAACAATGAGCAGTTCTTC
>TRBJ2-3|TRBD2|-|TRBV12-5
CASGLAGGPLTQYF
TGTGCTAGTGGTTTAGCGGGGGGGCCCCTCACGCAGTATTTT